Listed below are T cell receptor beta chains from one sample, sequenced in a study of human T cells and chemical hapten exposure. MiXCR, run by TCRdb on the RACE reads, gives a single entry per CDR3 protein. This table holds about 160,000 distinct CDR3 sequences, 28% found once. This sample comprised whole blood, obtained in connection with sensitization to the hapten diphenylcyclopropenone (DPC). All receptors derive from a woman under 30 with alopecia areata. Some clones in this sample may be carry-over from other donors' samples. Each CDR3 is given with its conserved first and last residue. A D gene is named only where the DNA matches it firmly. Clone size is given for some rows only: seen once, a few or many times, or a class if the clone is expanded.

d_call j_call v_call clone_size cdr3_aa cdr3_nt
TRBD1 TRBJ1-2 TRBV2 NA CASSGLRWTGPYGYTF TGTGCCAGCAGTGGTCTCCGTTGGACAGGGCCCTATGGCTACACCTTC
NA TRBJ2-7 TRBV6-2/TRBV6-3 NA CASSYVWRASYEQYF TGTGCCAGCAGTTACGTTTGGCGGGCATCCTACGAGCAGTACTTC
NA TRBJ1-4 TRBV4-3 NA CASSQDLSTLEKLFF TGCGCCAGCAGCCAAGATCTTAGTACGCTTGAAAAACTGTTTTTT
TRBD1 TRBJ1-1 TRBV5-1 few CASQGQGKAFF TGCGCCAGCCAAGGACAGGGCAAAGCTTTCTTT
TRBD1 TRBJ1-1 TRBV5-4 NA CASSTGQGMDTEAFF TGTGCCAGCAGCACCGGACAGGGGATGGACACTGAAGCTTTCTTT
TRBD1 TRBJ1-2 TRBV10-3 NA CAISDRGPSSGYTF TGTGCCATCAGTGACAGGGGGCCTTCCAGCGGCTACACCTTC
NA TRBJ1-1 TRBV25-1 NA CASSDSKGMNTEAFF TGTGCCAGCAGTGATAGTAAGGGGATGAACACTGAAGCTTTCTTT
TRBD1 TRBJ2-3 TRBV27 NA CASSLSGDRVRGDTQYF TGTGCCAGCAGTTTATCCGGGGACAGGGTTCGTGGAGATACGCAGTATTTT
NA TRBJ2-5 TRBV7-9 NA CASSPGAETQYF TGTGCCAGCAGCCCTGGTGCGGAGACCCAGTACTTC
TRBD1 TRBJ2-7 TRBV7-2 NA CASSPQGDGEQYF TGTGCCAGCAGCCCCCAGGGGGATGGCGAGCAGTACTTC
NA TRBJ2-5 TRBV20-1 many CSASGTSYQETQYF TGCAGTGCTTCCGGGACATCGTACCAAGAGACCCAGTACTTC